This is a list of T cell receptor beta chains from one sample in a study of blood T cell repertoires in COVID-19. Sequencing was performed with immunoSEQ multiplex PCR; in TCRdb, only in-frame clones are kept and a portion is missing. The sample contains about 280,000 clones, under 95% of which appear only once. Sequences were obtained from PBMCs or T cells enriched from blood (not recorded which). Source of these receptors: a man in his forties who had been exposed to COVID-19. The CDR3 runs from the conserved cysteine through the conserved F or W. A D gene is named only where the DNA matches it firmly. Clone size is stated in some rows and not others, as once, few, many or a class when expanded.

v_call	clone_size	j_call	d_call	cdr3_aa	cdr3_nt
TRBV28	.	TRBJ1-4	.	CASSHQGGGDEKLFF	TGTGCCAGCAGTCATCAGGGCGGCGGGGATGAAAAACTGTTTTTT
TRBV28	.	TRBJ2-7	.	CASSPLTGSYEQYF	TGTGCCAGCAGCCCATTGACTGGTTCCTACGAGCAGTACTTC
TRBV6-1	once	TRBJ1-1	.	CASSDRGSNTEAFF	TGTGCCAGCAGTGACCGCGGATCGAACACTGAAGCTTTCTTT
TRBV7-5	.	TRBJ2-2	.	CVRRPPSTANTGELFF	TGTGTCAGAAGACCCCCGAGCACAGCGAACACCGGGGAGCTGTTTTTT
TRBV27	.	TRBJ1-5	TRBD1	CASSFSARGNQPQHF	TGTGCCAGCAGTTTTTCCGCCAGGGGGAATCAGCCCCAGCATTTT
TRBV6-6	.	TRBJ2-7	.	CASSYLGGEGYEQYF	TGTGCCAGCAGTTACTTAGGAGGGGAAGGCTACGAGCAGTACTTC
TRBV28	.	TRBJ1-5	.	CASSLPPMDSRKNQPQHF	TGTGCCAGCAGTTTACCCCCGATGGACAGCAGAAAGAATCAGCCCCAGCATTTT
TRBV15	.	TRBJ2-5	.	CATSRDAPTGRETQYF	TGTGCCACCAGCAGAGATGCCCCGACGGGGAGAGAGACCCAGTACTTC
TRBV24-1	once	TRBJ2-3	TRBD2	CATSGTSGSLDTQYF	TGTGCCACCAGTGGGACTAGCGGGAGTCTGGATACGCAGTATTTT
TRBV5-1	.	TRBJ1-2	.	CASSSLGGNYGYTF	TGCGCCAGCAGCTCCCTGGGGGGTAACTATGGCTACACCTTC
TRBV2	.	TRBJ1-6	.	CASLSHSSPLHF	TGTGCCAGCTTGAGCCACTCCTCACCCCTCCACTTT
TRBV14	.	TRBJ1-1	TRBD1	CASTKTGRTEAFF	TGTGCCAGCACCAAGACAGGGCGGACTGAAGCTTTCTTT
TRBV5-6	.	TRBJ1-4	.	CASSLEGISRGEKLFF	TGTGCCAGCAGCTTGGAAGGGATAAGCAGGGGTGAAAAACTGTTTTTT
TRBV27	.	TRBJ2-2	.	CASSYEINTGELFF	TGTGCCAGCAGTTACGAGATTAACACCGGGGAGCTGTTTTTT
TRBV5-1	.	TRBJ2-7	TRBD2	CASSLASGSSYEQYF	TGCGCCAGCAGCTTGGCTAGCGGAAGCTCCTACGAGCAGTACTTC
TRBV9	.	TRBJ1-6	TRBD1	CASSDRQGSGSPLHF	TGTGCCAGCAGCGACAGACAGGGGTCGGGATCACCCCTCCACTTT
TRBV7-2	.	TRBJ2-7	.	CASSPDLASYEQYF	TGTGCCAGCAGCCCCGACCTAGCGTCGTACGAGCAGTACTTC
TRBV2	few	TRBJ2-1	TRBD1	CASLGWDSSYNEQFF	TGTGCCAGCCTGGGGTGGGACAGCTCCTACAATGAGCAGTTCTTC
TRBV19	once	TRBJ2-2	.	CADPASARTGELFF	TGTGCCGATCCGGCTAGCGCCCGCACCGGGGAGCTGTTTTTT
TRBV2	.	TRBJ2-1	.	CASSEIGTGSNEQFF	TGTGCCAGCAGTGAAATCGGCACAGGGTCCAATGAGCAGTTCTTC
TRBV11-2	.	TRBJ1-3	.	CASSFNGYSGNTIYF	TGTGCCAGCAGCTTTAACGGGTACTCTGGAAACACCATATATTTT
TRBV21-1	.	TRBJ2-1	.	CASSGTSVLSYNEQFF	TGTGCCAGCAGCGGGACTAGCGTCCTATCCTACAATGAGCAGTTCTTC
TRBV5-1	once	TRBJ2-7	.	CASSLGGFDEQYF	TGCGCCAGCAGCTTAGGGGGATTCGACGAGCAGTACTTC
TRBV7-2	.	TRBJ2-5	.	CASSRLWGQQETQYF	TGTGCCAGCAGCCGTCTCTGGGGGCAACAAGAGACCCAGTACTTC
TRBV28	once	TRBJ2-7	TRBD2	CASSYLSEGERESAYEQYF	TGTGCCAGCAGTTATTTATCGGAAGGGGAGCGGGAGTCTGCCTACGAGCAGTACTTC
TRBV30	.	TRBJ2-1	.	CAWSVSWGEHLYNEQFF	TGTGCCTGGAGTGTAAGTTGGGGGGAACACTTATACAATGAGCAGTTCTTC
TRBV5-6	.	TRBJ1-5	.	CASSAWGSADPPNQPQHF	TGTGCCAGCAGCGCGTGGGGCAGTGCCGATCCTCCTAATCAGCCCCAGCATTTT
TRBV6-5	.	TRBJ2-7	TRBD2	CASRTTSFEQYF	TGTGCCAGCAGGACGACTAGCTTCGAGCAGTACTTC
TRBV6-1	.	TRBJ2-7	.	CASSESRGGYEQYF	TGTGCCAGCAGTGAATCAAGAGGGGGTTACGAGCAGTACTTC
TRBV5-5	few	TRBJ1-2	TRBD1	CASSLETGFVSYTF	TGTGCCAGCAGCTTGGAGACAGGGTTTGTGAGCTACACCTTC
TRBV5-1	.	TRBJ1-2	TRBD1	CASSPPGQGTYGYTF	TGCGCCAGCAGCCCTCCGGGACAGGGTACCTATGGCTACACCTTC
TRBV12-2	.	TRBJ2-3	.	CAVQGLATTIFYF	TGTGCAGTCCAGGGACTAGCCACTACGATCTTTTATTTT
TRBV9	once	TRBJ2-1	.	CASSVAGQYNEQFF	TGTGCCAGCAGCGTAGCCGGACAGTACAATGAGCAGTTCTTC
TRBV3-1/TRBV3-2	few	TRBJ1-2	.	CASSRTGFDGYTF	TGTGCCAGCAGCCGTACAGGGTTTGATGGCTACACCTTC
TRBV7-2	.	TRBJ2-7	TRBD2	CASSLGGGGPYEQYF	TGTGCCAGCAGCTTAGGTGGGGGAGGGCCCTACGAGCAGTACTTC
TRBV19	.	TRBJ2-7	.	CASSRQVGAPGGYEQYF	TGTGCCAGTAGCCGACAGGTAGGGGCCCCGGGAGGTTACGAGCAGTACTTC
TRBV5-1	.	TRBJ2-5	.	CASSLLLPVGPETQYF	TGCGCCAGCAGCTTGTTACTTCCCGTGGGGCCAGAGACCCAGTACTTC
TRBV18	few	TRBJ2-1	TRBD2	CASSPGTSGTYNEQFF	TGTGCCAGCTCACCTGGGACTAGCGGGACCTACAATGAGCAGTTCTTC
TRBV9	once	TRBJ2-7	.	CASSAEPRDSGLYEQYF	TGTGCCAGCAGCGCCGAACCCAGAGATAGCGGACTCTACGAGCAGTACTTC
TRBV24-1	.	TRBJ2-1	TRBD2	CATSDFPTSPNEQFF	TGTGCCACCAGTGATTTTCCGACTAGCCCTAATGAGCAGTTCTTC
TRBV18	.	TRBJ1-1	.	CASSLIQGPTEAFF	TGTGCCAGCTCACTCATTCAGGGGCCGACTGAAGCTTTCTTT
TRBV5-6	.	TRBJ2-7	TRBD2	CASTPTSGRSYEQYF	TGTGCCAGCACTCCGACTAGCGGGCGCTCCTACGAGCAGTACTTC
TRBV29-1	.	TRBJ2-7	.	CSVTHDRGQKQYF	TGCAGCGTGACTCACGACAGAGGACAGAAGCAGTACTTC
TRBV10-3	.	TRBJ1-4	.	CAISESSGNEKLFF	TGTGCCATCAGTGAGTCGTCAGGGAACGAAAAACTGTTTTTT
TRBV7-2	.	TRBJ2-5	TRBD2	CASSPPGLELETQYF	TGTGCCAGCAGCCCACCGGGACTAGAACTGGAGACCCAGTACTTC
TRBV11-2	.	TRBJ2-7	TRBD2	CASSYYGSGRVYEQYF	TGTGCCAGCAGCTATTATGGAAGCGGGAGGGTTTACGAGCAGTACTTC
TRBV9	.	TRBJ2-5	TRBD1	CASRPGTGGKKETQYF	TGTGCCAGCAGGCCCGGGACAGGGGGAAAAAAAGAGACCCAGTACTTC
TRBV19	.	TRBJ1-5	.	CASNPTGSRQPQHF	TGTGCCAGTAACCCCACAGGGAGTCGCCAGCCCCAGCATTTT
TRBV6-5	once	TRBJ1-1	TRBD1	CASSLQRDSNTEAFF	TGTGCCAGCAGTTTACAACGGGACAGCAACACTGAAGCTTTCTTT
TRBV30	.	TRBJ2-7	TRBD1	CAWSVDRETYEQYF	TGTGCCTGGAGTGTGGACAGGGAGACCTACGAGCAGTACTTC
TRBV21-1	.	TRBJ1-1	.	CASSKRLRGQSKEEAEAFF	TGTGCCAGCAGCAAAAGGCTTAGAGGACAGTCAAAAGAGGAGGCTGAAGCTTTCTTT
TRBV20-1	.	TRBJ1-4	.	CSAIDRRREVNEKLFF	TGCAGTGCTATTGACAGGCGACGGGAAGTTAATGAAAAACTGTTTTTT
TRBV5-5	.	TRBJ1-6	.	CASSTRQDNSPLHF	TGTGCCAGCAGCACTAGACAGGATAATTCACCCCTCCACTTT
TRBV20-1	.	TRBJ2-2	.	CSASLGVTGELFF	TGCAGTGCTAGTCTGGGAGTGACCGGGGAGCTGTTTTTT
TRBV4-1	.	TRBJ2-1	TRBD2	CASSQTSGRGDEQFF	TGCGCCAGCAGCCAAACTAGCGGGAGAGGGGATGAGCAGTTCTTC